This TCR beta chain derives from a study of OX40 agonist ivuxolimab in advanced cancers. As for the study in general: The treatment was a fully human IgG2 OX40 agonist, ivuxolimab. Study outcomes and limitations: More expanded clones were found, on average, in CD8+ than in CD4+ T cells. With doses of 0.1 to 3.0 mg/kg, CD4+ and CD8+ blood T cells had undergone clonal expansion by week 6.

Trimming at V came to 3 bases and at J to 5 bases, leaving 7 bases not matched to a gene. This CDR3 spans 15 amino acids. CDR1 MRHNA and CDR2 SNTAGT come from the germline V gene. Note on this clone: The target antigen is unknown.

The assay was immunoSEQ multiplex PCR, and TCRdb's table has in-frame clones only and misses some. The sample lists approximately 32,000 clones; 84% were seen once. This TCR derives from an adult with an advanced solid tumor such as melanoma, head and neck, liver or kidney cancer. The material was CD4+ or CD8+ T cells sorted from blood, obtained in a trial of the OX40 agonist ivuxolimab. V usage is TRBV6-4 and J usage is TRBJ2-7; 10 nucleotides line up with TRBD2. In DNA form, the CDR3 reads TGTGCCAGCAGTGAAGAGCTAGCGGGAGACGACGAGCAGTACTTC. Translation gives CASSEELAGDDEQYF.